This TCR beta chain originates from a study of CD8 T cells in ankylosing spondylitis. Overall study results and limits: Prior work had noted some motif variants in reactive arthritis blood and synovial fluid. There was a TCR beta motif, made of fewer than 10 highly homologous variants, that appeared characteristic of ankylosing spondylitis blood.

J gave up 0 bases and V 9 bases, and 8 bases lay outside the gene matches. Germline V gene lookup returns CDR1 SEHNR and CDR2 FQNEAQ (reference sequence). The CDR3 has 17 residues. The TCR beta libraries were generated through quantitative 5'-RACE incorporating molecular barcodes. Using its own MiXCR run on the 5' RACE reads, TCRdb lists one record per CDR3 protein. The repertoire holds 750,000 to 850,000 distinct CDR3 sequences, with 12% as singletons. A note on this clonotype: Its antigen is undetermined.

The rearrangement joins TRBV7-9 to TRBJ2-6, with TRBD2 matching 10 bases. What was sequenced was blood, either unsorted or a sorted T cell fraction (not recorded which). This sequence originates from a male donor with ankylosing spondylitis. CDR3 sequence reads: CARELAGLFSGANVLTF. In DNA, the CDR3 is TGTGCCAGGGAACTAGCGGGGCTATTCTCTGGGGCCAACGTCCTGACTTTC.